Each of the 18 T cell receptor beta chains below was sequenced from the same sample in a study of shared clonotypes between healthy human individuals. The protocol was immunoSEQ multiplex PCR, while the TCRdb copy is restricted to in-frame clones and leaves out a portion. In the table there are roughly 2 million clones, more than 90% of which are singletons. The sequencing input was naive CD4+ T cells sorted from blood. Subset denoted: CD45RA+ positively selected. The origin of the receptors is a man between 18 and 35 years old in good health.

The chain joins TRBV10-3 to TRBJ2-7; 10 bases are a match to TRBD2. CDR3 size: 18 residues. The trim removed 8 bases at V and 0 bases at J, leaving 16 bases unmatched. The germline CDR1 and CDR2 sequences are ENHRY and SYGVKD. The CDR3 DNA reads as TGTGCCATCTTTTCGCTAGCGGGAGAATCGTCGCCCTCCTACGAGCAGTACTTC. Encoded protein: CAIFSLAGESSPSYEQYF.

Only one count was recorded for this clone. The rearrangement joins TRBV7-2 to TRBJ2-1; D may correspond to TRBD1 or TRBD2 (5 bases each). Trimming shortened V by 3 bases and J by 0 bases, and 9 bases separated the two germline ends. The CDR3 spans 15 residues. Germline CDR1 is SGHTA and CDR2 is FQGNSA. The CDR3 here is CASSFGGTSYNEQFF. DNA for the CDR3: TGTGCCAGCAGCTTTGGTGGGACCTCCTACAATGAGCAGTTCTTC.

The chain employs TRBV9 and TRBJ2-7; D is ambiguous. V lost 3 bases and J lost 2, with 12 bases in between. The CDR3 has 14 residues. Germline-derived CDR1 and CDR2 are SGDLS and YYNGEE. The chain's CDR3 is CASSAWTDTYEQYF. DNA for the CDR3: TGTGCCAGCAGCGCCTGGACGGATACCTACGAGCAGTACTTC. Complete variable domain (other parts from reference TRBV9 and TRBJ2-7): DSGVTQTPKHLITATGQRVTLRCSPRSGDLSVYWYQQSLDQGLQFLIQYYNGEERAKGNILERFSAQQFPDLHSELNLSSLELGDSALYFCASSAWTDTYEQYFGPGTRLTVT.

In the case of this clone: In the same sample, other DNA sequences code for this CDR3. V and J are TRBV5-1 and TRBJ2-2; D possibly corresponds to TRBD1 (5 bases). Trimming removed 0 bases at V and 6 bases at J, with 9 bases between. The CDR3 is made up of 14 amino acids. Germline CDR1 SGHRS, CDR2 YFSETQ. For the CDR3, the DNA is TGCGCCAGCAGCTTGGAAGGGGTGGCCGGGGAGCTGTTTTTT. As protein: CASSLEGVAGELFF.

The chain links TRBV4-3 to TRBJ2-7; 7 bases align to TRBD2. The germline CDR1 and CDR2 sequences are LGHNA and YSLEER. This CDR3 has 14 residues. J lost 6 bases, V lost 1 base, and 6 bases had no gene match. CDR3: CASSQVAGEGEQYF. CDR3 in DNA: TGCGCCAGCAGCCAAGTGGCGGGAGAGGGCGAGCAGTACTTC.

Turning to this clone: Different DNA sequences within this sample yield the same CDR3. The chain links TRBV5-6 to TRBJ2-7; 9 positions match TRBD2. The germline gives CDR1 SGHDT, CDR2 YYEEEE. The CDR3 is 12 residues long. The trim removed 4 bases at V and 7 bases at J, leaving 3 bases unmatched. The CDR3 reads CASSLAGFEQYF. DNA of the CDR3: TGTGCCAGCAGCCTAGCGGGGTTTGAGCAGTACTTC.

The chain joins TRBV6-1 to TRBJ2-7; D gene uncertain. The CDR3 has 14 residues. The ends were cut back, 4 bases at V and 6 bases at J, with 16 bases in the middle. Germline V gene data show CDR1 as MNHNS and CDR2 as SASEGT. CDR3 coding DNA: TGTGCCAGCAGTGTCGGGCCCATCCGTCTCGAGCAGTACTTC. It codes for CASSVGPIRLEQYF.

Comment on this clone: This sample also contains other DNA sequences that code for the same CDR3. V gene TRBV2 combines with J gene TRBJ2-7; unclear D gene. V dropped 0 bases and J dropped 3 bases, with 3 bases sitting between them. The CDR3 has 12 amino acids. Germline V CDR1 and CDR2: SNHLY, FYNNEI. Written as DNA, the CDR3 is TGTGCCAGCAGTGAAGCGGGCTACGAGCAGTACTTC. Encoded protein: CASSEAGYEQYF. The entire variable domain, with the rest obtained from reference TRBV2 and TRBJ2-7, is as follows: EPEVTQTPSHQVTQMGQEVILRCVPISNHLYFYWYRQILGQKVEFLVSFYNNEISEKSEIFDDQFSVERPDGSNFTLKIRSTKLEDSAMYFCASSEAGYEQYFGPGTRLTVT.

CDR3 sequence (DNA): TGTGCCAGCAGCTTAGTAAGGGGTGGCACAGATACGCAGTATTTT. Translating it yields CASSLVRGGTDTQYF. This chain connects TRBV7-2 to TRBJ2-3, with D perhaps TRBD1 (5 bases). The V end was cut by 1 base, the J end by 1 base, with 9 bases between. Germline V CDR1 and CDR2: SGHTA, FQGNSA. The CDR3 spans 15 residues.

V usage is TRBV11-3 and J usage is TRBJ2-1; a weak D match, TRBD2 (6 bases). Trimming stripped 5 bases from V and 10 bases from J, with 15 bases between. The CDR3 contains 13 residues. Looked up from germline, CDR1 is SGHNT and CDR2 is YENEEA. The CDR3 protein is CASSLRAAGEQFF. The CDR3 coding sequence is TGTGCCAGCAGCCTCCGGGCCGCGGGGGAGCAGTTCTTC.

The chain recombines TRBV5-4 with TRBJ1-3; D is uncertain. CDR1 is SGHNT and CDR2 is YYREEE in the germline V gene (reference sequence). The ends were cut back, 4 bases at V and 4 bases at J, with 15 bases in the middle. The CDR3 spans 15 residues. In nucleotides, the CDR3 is TGTGCCAGCAGCAAGAATCCAGGCTTAGGAAACACCATATATTTT. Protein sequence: CASSKNPGLGNTIYF.

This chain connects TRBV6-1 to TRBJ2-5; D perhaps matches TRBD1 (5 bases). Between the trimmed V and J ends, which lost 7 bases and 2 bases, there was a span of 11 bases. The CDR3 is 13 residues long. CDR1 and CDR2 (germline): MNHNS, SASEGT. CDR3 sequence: CASTWGQQETQYF. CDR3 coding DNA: TGTGCCAGCACCTGGGGCCAGCAAGAGACCCAGTACTTC.

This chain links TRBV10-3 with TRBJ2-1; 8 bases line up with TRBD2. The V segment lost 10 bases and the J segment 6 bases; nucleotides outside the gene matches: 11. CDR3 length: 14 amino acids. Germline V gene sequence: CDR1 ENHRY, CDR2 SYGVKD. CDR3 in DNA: TGTGCCACGACAGAGCGGGAGAATTCCAATGAGCAGTTCTTC. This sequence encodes CATTERENSNEQFF.

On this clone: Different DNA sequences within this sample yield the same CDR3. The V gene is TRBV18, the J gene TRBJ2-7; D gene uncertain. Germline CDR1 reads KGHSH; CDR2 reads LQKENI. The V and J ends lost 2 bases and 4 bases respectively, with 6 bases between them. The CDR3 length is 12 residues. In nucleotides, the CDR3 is TGTGCCAGCTCACCAGGAAGGTACGAGCAGTACTTC. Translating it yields CASSPGRYEQYF.

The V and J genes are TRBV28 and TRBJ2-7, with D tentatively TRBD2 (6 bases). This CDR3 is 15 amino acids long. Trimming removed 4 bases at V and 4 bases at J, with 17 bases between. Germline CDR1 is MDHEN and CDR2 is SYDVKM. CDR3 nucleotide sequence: TGTGCCAGCAGTTCGGGCCTGGGGAGGTCGTACGAGCAGTACTTC. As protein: CASSSGLGRSYEQYF.

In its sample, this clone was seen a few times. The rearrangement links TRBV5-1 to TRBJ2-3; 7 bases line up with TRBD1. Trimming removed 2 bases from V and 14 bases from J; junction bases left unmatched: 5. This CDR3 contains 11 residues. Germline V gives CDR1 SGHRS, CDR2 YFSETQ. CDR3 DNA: TGCGCCAGCAGCTTTGGACAGGTCCGGTATTTT. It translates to CASSFGQVRYF.

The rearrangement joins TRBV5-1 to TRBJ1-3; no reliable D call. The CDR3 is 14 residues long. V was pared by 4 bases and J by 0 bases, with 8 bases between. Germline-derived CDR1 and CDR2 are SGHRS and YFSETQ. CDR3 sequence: CASSVRGSGNTIYF. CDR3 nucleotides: TGCGCCAGCAGCGTACGGGGCTCTGGAAACACCATATATTTT.

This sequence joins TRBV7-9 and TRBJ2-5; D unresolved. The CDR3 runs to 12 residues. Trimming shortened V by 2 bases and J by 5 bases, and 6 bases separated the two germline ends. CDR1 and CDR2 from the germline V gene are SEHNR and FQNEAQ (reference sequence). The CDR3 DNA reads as TGTGCCAGCAGCTTATTCCCGGAGACCCAGTACTTC. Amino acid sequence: CASSLFPETQYF.